Listed below are T cell receptor beta chains from one sample, sequenced in a study of early T cells in non-severe SARS-CoV-2 infection. TCRdb processed the 5' RACE reads anew with MiXCR; each CDR3 protein has one entry. The data contain 70,000 or so distinct CDR3 sequences, roughly a tenth of them singletons. The specimen comprised whole blood, sampled at baseline. These receptors were obtained from an adult who was a healthcare worker with PCR-confirmed SARS-CoV-2 infection or an uninfected control (not recorded which). The CDR3 runs from the conserved cysteine through the conserved F or W.

J gene: TRBJ2-1; V gene: TRBV20-1; CDR3 protein: CSAPTGNEQFF
J gene: TRBJ1-1; V gene: TRBV7-3; CDR3 protein: CASSLTQGWEAFF
J gene: TRBJ2-7; V gene: TRBV11-2; CDR3 protein: CASSPGTGGFYEQYF
J gene: TRBJ2-7; V gene: TRBV6-5; CDR3 protein: CASSYDSTTYEQYF
J gene: TRBJ2-3; V gene: TRBV9; CDR3 protein: CASSSRQGGADTQYF
J gene: TRBJ1-1; V gene: TRBV7-3; CDR3 protein: CASSPAGGPDTEAFF
J gene: TRBJ2-2; V gene: TRBV11-2; CDR3 protein: CASTPGYSGELFF
J gene: TRBJ1-5; V gene: TRBV10-1; CDR3 protein: CASSESFEDTVRQPQHF
J gene: TRBJ2-5; V gene: TRBV5-1; CDR3 protein: CASSYGLAGAQETQYF
J gene: TRBJ2-7; V gene: TRBV6-1; CDR3 protein: CASSWGQVEQYF
J gene: TRBJ2-7; V gene: TRBV4-2; CDR3 protein: CASSQGRDLGEQYF
J gene: TRBJ2-4; V gene: TRBV27; CDR3 protein: CASSLWASGGDANIQYF
J gene: TRBJ2-7; V gene: TRBV10-3; CDR3 protein: CATAGQIYEQYF
J gene: TRBJ1-6; V gene: TRBV27; CDR3 protein: CASSALRDSLPPLHF
J gene: TRBJ2-3; V gene: TRBV2; CDR3 protein: CASSDWRGVDTQYF
J gene: TRBJ2-1; V gene: TRBV3-1; CDR3 protein: CASSQDPRRGRGRDEQFF
J gene: TRBJ1-1; V gene: TRBV5-4; CDR3 protein: CASSPRPGPIRNTEAFF
J gene: TRBJ2-1; V gene: TRBV12-5; CDR3 protein: CASGFKGSSYNEQFF
J gene: TRBJ2-3; V gene: TRBV11-2; CDR3 protein: CASSSREGADTQYF
J gene: TRBJ2-6; V gene: TRBV12-3/TRBV12-4; CDR3 protein: CASSPLRGAGANVLTF
J gene: TRBJ1-5; V gene: TRBV9; CDR3 protein: CASSVDGGGNQPQHF
J gene: TRBJ2-3; V gene: TRBV30; CDR3 protein: CAWGWDTQYF
J gene: TRBJ2-6; V gene: TRBV7-9; CDR3 protein: CASSLAGIAGANVLTF
J gene: TRBJ1-6; V gene: TRBV6-5; CDR3 protein: CASTLTTARNSPLHF
J gene: TRBJ2-7; V gene: TRBV7-9; CDR3 protein: CASSFGDTYEQYF
J gene: TRBJ2-1; V gene: TRBV4-2; CDR3 protein: CASSRLAGQTYNEQFF
J gene: TRBJ1-5; V gene: TRBV2; CDR3 protein: CASSELGPHQPQHF
J gene: TRBJ2-4; V gene: TRBV14; CDR3 protein: CASSQDFLLRGKNIQYF
J gene: TRBJ1-1; V gene: TRBV6-5; CDR3 protein: CASSYSTTGRGTEAFF
J gene: TRBJ2-1; V gene: TRBV5-1; CDR3 protein: CASSRSPGTGPSDEQFF
J gene: TRBJ2-7; V gene: TRBV7-8; CDR3 protein: CASSLGTPAHGQYF
J gene: TRBJ1-6; V gene: TRBV3-1; CDR3 protein: CASSFRDGYNSPLHF
J gene: TRBJ1-5; V gene: TRBV20-1; CDR3 protein: CSARGQSNQPQHF
J gene: TRBJ2-7; V gene: TRBV6-2/TRBV6-3; CDR3 protein: CASSYASGTRSYEQYF
J gene: TRBJ1-1; V gene: TRBV20-1; CDR3 protein: CSARRQTGTEAFF
J gene: TRBJ2-1; V gene: TRBV10-3; CDR3 protein: CAIRDRGESYNEQFF
J gene: TRBJ2-7; V gene: TRBV7-9; CDR3 protein: CASSFIQGVKEQYF
J gene: TRBJ2-7; V gene: TRBV7-2; CDR3 protein: CASSFPKAAGVLYEQYF
J gene: TRBJ2-3; V gene: TRBV7-9; CDR3 protein: CASSSKATSTDTQYF
J gene: TRBJ2-2; V gene: TRBV7-6; CDR3 protein: CASSPYTNTGELFF
J gene: TRBJ1-5; V gene: TRBV7-2; CDR3 protein: CASSLVGVRSGKNQPQHF
J gene: TRBJ2-1; V gene: TRBV20-1; CDR3 protein: CSASRGSSYNEQFF
J gene: TRBJ1-1; V gene: TRBV6-6; CDR3 protein: CASSYGYTEAFF
J gene: TRBJ2-7; V gene: TRBV29-1; CDR3 protein: CSVDITGGRDEQYF
J gene: TRBJ2-3; V gene: TRBV5-1; CDR3 protein: CASSLVPSGTDTQYF
J gene: TRBJ2-7; V gene: TRBV10-3; CDR3 protein: CAIRGQGTDEQYF
J gene: TRBJ2-1; V gene: TRBV5-1; CDR3 protein: CASSLASYSGGFYNEQFF
J gene: TRBJ1-1; V gene: TRBV29-1; CDR3 protein: CSARTASNTEAFF
J gene: TRBJ1-3; V gene: TRBV12-3/TRBV12-4; CDR3 protein: CASSWGTGAGNTIYF
J gene: TRBJ2-3; V gene: TRBV7-9; CDR3 protein: CASNRWRGRTDTQYF
J gene: TRBJ1-4; V gene: TRBV4-3; CDR3 protein: CANSQQLATNEKLFF
J gene: TRBJ2-2; V gene: TRBV9; CDR3 protein: CASSVGGGHTGELFF
J gene: TRBJ2-5; V gene: TRBV7-2; CDR3 protein: CASSPGPDQETQYF